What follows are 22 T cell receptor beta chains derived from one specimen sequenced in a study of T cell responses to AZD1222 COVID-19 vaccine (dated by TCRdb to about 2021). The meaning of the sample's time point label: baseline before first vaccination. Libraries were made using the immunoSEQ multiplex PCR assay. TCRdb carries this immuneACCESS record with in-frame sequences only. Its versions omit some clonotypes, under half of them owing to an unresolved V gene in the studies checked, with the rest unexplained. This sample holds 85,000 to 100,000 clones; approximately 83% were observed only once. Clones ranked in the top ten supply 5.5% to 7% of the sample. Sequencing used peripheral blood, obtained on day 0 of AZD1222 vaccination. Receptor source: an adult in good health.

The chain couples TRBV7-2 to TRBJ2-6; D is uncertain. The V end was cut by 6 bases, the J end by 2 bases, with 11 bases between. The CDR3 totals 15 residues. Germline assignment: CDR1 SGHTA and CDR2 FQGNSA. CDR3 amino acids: CASSFYEAGANVLTF. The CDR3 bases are TGTGCCAGCAGTTTTTACGAGGCTGGGGCCAACGTCCTGACTTTC.

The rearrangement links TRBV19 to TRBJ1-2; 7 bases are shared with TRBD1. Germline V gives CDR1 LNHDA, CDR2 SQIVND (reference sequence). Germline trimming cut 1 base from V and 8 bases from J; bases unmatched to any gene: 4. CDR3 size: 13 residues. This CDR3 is CASSIVTGDGYTF. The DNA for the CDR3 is TGTGCCAGTAGTATAGTTACAGGGGACGGCTACACCTTC.

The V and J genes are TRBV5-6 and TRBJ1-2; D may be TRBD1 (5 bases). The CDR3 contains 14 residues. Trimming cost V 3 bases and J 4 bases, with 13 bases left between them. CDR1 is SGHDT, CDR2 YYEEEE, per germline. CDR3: CASSSIGAPYGYTF. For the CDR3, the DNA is TGTGCCAGCAGCTCCATCGGGGCGCCCTATGGCTACACCTTC.

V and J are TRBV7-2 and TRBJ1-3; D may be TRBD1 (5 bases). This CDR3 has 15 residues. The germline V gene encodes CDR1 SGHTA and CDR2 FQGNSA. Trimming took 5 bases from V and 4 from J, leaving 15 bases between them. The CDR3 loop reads CASSTDSTGGNTIYF. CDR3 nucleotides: TGTGCCAGCAGCACAGACAGCACGGGAGGAAACACCATATATTTT.

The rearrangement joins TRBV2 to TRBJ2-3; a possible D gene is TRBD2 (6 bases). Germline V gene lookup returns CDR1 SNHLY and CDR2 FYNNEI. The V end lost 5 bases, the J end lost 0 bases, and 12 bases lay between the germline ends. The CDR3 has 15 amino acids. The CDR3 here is CASSRLEASTDTQYF. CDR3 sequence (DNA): TGTGCCAGCAGTCGACTAGAAGCCAGCACAGATACGCAGTATTTT.

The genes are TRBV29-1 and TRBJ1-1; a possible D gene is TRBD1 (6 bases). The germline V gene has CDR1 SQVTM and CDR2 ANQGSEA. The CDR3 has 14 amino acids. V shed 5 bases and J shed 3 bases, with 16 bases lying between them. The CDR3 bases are TGCAGCGTTCGGGCCCTATCAGGGGACACTGAAGCTTTCTTT. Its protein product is CSVRALSGDTEAFF.

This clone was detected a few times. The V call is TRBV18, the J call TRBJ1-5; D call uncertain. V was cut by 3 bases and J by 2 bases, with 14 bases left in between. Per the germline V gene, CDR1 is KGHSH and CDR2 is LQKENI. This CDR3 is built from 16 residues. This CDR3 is CASSPAGPGGNQPQHF. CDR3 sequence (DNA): TGTGCCAGCTCACCGGCCGGCCCTGGGGGCAATCAGCCCCAGCATTTT.

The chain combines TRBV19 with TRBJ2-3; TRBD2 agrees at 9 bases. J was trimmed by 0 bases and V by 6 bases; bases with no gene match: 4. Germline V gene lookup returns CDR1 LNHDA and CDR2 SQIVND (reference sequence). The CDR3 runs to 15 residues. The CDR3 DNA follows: TGTGCCAGTAGGGCGGGGGGGAGTAGCACAGATACGCAGTATTTT. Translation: CASRAGGSSTDTQYF.

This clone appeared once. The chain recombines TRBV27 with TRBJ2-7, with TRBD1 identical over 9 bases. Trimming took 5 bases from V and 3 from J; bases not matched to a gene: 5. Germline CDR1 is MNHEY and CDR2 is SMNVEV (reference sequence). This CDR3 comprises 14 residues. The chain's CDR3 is CASSHGTGYYEQYF. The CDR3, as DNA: TGTGCCAGCAGTCACGGGACAGGGTACTACGAGCAGTACTTC.

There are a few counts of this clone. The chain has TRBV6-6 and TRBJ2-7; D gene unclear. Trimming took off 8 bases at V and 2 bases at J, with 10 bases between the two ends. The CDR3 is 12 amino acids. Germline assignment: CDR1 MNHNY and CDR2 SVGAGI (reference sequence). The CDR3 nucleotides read TGTGCCAGCGGCCAGACAACCTACGAGCAGTACTTC. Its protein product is CASGQTTYEQYF.

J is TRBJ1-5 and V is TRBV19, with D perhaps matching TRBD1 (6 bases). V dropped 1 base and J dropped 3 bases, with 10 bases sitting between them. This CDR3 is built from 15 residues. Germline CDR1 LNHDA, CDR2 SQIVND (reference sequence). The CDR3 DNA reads TGTGCCAGTAGTATAGCTACAGGGTCCAATCAGCCCCAGCATTTT. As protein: CASSIATGSNQPQHF.

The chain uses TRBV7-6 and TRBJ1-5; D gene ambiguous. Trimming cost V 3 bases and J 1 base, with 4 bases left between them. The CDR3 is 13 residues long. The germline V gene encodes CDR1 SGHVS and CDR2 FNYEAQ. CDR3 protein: CASSLTSNQPQHF. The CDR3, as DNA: TGTGCCAGCAGCTTGACGAGCAATCAGCCCCAGCATTTT. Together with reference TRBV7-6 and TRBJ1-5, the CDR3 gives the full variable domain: GAGVSQSPRYKVTKRGQDVALRCDPISGHVSLYWYRQALGQGPEFLTYFNYEAQQDKSGLPNDRFSAERPEGSISTLTIQRTEQRDSAMYRCASSLTSNQPQHFGDGTRLSIL.

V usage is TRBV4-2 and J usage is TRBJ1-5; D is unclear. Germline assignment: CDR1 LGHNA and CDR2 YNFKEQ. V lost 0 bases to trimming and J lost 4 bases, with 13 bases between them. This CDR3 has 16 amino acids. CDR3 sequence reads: CASSQDGPASNQPQHF. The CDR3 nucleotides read TGTGCCAGCAGCCAAGATGGGCCAGCTTCTAATCAGCCCCAGCATTTT.

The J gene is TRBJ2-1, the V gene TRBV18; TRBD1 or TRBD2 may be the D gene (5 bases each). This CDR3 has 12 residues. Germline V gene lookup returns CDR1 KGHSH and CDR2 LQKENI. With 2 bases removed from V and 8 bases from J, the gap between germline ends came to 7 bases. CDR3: CASSPEGYEQFF. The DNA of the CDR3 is TGTGCCAGCTCACCAGAGGGGTATGAGCAGTTCTTC.

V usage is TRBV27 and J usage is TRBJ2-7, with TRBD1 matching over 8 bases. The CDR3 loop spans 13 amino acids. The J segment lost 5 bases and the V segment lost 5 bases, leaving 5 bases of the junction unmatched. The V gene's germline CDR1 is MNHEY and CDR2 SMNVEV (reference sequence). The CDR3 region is CASSRQGSDEQYF. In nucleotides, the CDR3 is TGTGCCAGCAGTAGACAGGGGAGCGACGAGCAGTACTTC.

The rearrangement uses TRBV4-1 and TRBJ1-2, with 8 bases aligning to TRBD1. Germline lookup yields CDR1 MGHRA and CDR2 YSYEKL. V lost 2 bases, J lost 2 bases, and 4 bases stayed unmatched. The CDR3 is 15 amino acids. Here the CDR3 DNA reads TGCGCCAGCAGCCAACCCCGGACAGGGAACTATGGCTACACCTTC. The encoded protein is CASSQPRTGNYGYTF.

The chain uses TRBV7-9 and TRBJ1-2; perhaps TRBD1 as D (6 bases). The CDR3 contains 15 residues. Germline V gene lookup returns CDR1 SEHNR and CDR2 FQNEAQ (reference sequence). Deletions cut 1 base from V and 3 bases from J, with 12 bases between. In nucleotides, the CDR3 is TGTGCCAGCAGCTTAGGTGGGGGCGTGTACTATGGCTACACCTTC. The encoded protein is CASSLGGGVYYGYTF.

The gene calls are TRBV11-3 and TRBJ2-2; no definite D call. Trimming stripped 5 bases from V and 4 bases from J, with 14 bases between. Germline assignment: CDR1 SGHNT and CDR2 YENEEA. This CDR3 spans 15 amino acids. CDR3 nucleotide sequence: TGTGCCAGCAGCCCCAGAGCGCGTATCACCGGGGAGCTGTTTTTT. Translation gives CASSPRARITGELFF.

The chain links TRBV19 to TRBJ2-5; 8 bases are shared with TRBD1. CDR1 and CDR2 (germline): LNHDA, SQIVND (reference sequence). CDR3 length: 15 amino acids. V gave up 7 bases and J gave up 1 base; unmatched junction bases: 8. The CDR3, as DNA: TGTGCCAGTACTCCAGACAGGGGATTCCAAGAGACCCAGTACTTC. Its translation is CASTPDRGFQETQYF.

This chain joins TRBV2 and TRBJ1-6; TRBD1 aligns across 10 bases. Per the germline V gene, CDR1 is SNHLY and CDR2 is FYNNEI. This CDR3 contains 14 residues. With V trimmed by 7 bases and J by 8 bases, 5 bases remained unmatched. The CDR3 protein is CASTRDRGDSPLHF. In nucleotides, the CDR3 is TGTGCCAGCACGCGGGACAGGGGCGATTCACCCCTCCACTTT. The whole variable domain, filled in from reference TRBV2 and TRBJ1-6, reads EPEVTQTPSHQVTQMGQEVILRCVPISNHLYFYWYRQILGQKVEFLVSFYNNEISEKSEIFDDQFSVERPDGSNFTLKIRSTKLEDSAMYFCASTRDRGDSPLHFGNGTRLTVT.

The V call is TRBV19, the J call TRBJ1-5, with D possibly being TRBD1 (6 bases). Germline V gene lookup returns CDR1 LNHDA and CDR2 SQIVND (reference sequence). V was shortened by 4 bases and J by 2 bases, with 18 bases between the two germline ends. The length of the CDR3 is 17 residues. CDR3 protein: CASSTTGTSGRNQPQHF. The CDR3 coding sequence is TGTGCCAGTAGTACAACAGGGACCTCGGGTCGCAATCAGCCCCAGCATTTT. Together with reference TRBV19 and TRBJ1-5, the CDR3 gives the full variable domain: DGGITQSPKYLFRKEGQNVTLSCEQNLNHDAMYWYRQDPGQGLRLIYYSQIVNDFQKGDIAEGYSVSREKKESFPLTVTSAQKNPTAFYLCASSTTGTSGRNQPQHFGDGTRLSIL.

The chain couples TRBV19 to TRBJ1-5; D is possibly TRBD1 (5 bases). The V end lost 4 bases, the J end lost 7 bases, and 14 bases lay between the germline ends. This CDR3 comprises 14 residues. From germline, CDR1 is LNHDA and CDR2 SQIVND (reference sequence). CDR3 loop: CASSRWGGGQPQHF. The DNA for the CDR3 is TGTGCCAGTAGTAGGTGGGGGGGTGGCCAGCCCCAGCATTTT.